Listed here are 2 T cell receptor beta chains from one sample, sequenced in a study of neoadjuvant nivolumab and ipilimumab in lung cancer. Sequencing was performed with immunoSEQ multiplex PCR; in TCRdb, only in-frame clones are kept and a portion is missing. In the table there are tens of thousands of clones, 89% of which are singletons. Sequenced here: peripheral blood, sampled before neoadjuvant nivolumab, alone or with ipilimumab. These receptors were collected from an adult with non-small cell lung cancer.

The rearrangement joins TRBV11-2 to TRBJ2-7, with D hard to call. Germline V CDR1 and CDR2: SGHAT, FQNNGV. The CDR3 length is 12 residues. The germline V and J ends were trimmed by 2 bases and 6 bases, with 8 bases remaining between them. Here the CDR3 DNA reads TGTGCCAGCAGCTTATGGACGGGCGAGCAGTACTTC. Translated: CASSLWTGEQYF.

The CDR3 spells CASSLGEGALGANVLTF. The CDR3 bases are TGTGCCAGCAGCTTAGGGGAGGGGGCGCTTGGGGCCAACGTCCTGACTTTC. The rearrangement uses TRBV7-8 and TRBJ2-6; D is possibly TRBD1 or TRBD2 (7 bases each). Germline CDR1 reads SGHVS; CDR2 reads FQNEAQ. The CDR3 has 17 amino acids. The ends were cut back, 1 base at V and 3 bases at J, with 13 bases in the middle.